Sequencing of this T cell receptor beta chain was carried out in a study of blood T cell repertoires in COVID-19. In the authors' methods: Estimates of nucleated cell counts were drawn from the amplification of reference gene primers. Libraries were prepared by immunoSEQ multiplex PCR; TCRdb keeps only in-frame clonotypes and omits some of them. V and J calls and clone size are those listed in that table; D and trimming were worked out from the DNA. The sample lists about 310,000 clones, roughly 87% occurring once. Germline V gene lookup returns CDR1 LNHDA and CDR2 SQIVND (reference sequence). The CDR3 extends over 16 amino acids. With 6 bases clipped from V and 5 bases from J, the junction kept 13 bases outside the gene matches.

The TCR comes from a man younger than 35 with active or convalescent COVID-19. This chain uses TRBV19 with TRBJ1-5; TRBD1 matches at 7 bases. Material: peripheral blood. The chain's CDR3 is CASSIPSRGFHQPQHF. CDR3 sequence (DNA): TGTGCCAGTAGCATCCCCTCCAGGGGGTTCCATCAGCCCCAGCATTTT.